These 13 T cell receptor beta chains originate from one sample sequenced in a study of CD8+CD57+ T cells in acquired aplastic anemia. For sequencing, patients were chosen who had shown expansion of CD8+CD57+ cells by flow cytometry. TCR beta VDJ and CDR3 profiles were obtained from a genomic DNA template. TCRdb itself ran the reads through MiXCR, one entry per CDR3 protein. This table holds 190,000 or so distinct CDR3 sequences, approximately 48% found once. The specimen sequenced was sorted CD4+, CD8+, or CD8+CD57+ T cells (not recorded which) from PBMCs. The receptor source for this set is a human donor with aplastic anemia.

The V gene is TRBV2, the J gene TRBJ2-1; 11 bases line up with TRBD2. V dropped 6 bases and J dropped 3; count of bases not matched to a gene: 4. The length of the CDR3 is 15 residues. Germline-derived CDR1 and CDR2 are SNHLY and FYNNEI. In DNA, the CDR3 is TGTGCCAGCAGCGGACTAGCGGGCCTCTACAATGAGCAGTTCTTC. Protein: CASSGLAGLYNEQFF.

This rearrangement joins TRBV11-1 to TRBJ2-1, with a weak D call TRBD2 (5 bases). CDR1 is SGHAT and CDR2 is FQDESV in the germline V gene (reference sequence). This CDR3 has 14 residues. V lost 4 bases and J 9 bases, leaving 16 bases between the germline ends. This chain's CDR3 is CASSSRTREGEQFF. CDR3 bases: TGTGCCAGCAGCTCCCGGACTCGGGAAGGTGAGCAGTTCTTC.

The genes are TRBV29-1 and TRBJ2-7, with no clear D. Germline V CDR1 and CDR2: SQVTM, ANQGSEA. The ends were cut back, 6 bases at V and 6 bases at J, with 21 bases in the middle. There are 14 residues in the CDR3. This chain's CDR3 is CSVVEAETPPEQYF. The DNA for the CDR3 is TGCAGCGTGGTCGAAGCTGAAACCCCGCCCGAGCAGTACTTC.

The CDR3 nucleotides are TGCGCCAGCAGCCAAGAAAGGGCGCCTGGAAACACCATATATTTT. Translation: CASSQERAPGNTIYF. The genes are TRBV4-3 and TRBJ1-3; D remains unclear. Germline CDR1 and CDR2: LGHNA and YSLEER. Trimming took 0 bases from V and 2 from J, leaving 8 bases between them. The CDR3 contains 15 residues.

This clonotype appeared many times. The chain has TRBV4-3 and TRBJ1-2, with D perhaps matching TRBD1 (5 bases). V lost 0 bases and J lost 8, with 13 bases in between. Per germline, CDR1 LGHNA and CDR2 YSLEER. The CDR3 covers 14 residues. DNA of the CDR3: TGCGCCAGCAGCCAAGATACAGGTAGAAGCGGCTACACCTTC. Translating it yields CASSQDTGRSGYTF.

In its sample, this clonotype was seen many times. This chain connects TRBV9 to TRBJ2-2; D is ambiguous. The V gene lost 3 bases and the J gene lost 5 bases, with 5 bases spanning the gap. The CDR3 runs 12 residues. CDR1 and CDR2 (germline): SGDLS, YYNGEE. CDR3 sequence reads: CASSAVTGELFF. The CDR3 DNA is TGTGCCAGCAGCGCAGTTACCGGGGAGCTGTTTTTT. Using reference TRBV9 and TRBJ2-2 for the parts outside the CDR3, the full variable domain is DSGVTQTPKHLITATGQRVTLRCSPRSGDLSVYWYQQSLDQGLQFLIQYYNGEERAKGNILERFSAQQFPDLHSELNLSSLELGDSALYFCASSAVTGELFFGEGSRLTVL.

This clonotype appeared many times. The J gene is TRBJ2-3, the V gene TRBV20-1, with 9 positions matching TRBD1. Trimming removed 3 bases from V and 4 bases from J; junction bases left unmatched: 8. The V gene's germline CDR1 is DFQATT and CDR2 SNEGSKA (reference sequence). This CDR3 comprises 15 residues. The CDR3 sequence: CSARGNRGRADTQYF. CDR3 coding DNA: TGCAGTGCTAGGGGGAACAGGGGGCGAGCAGATACGCAGTATTTT.

In the case of this clonotype: Being one base from a much bigger clone, this may be a read error. In this CDR3 the conserved last residue, phenylalanine or tryptophan, is missing, so a read error is likely. This CDR3 is CASSLVGSPEGQFL. The CDR3 nucleotides are TGTGCCAGCAGCTTAGTGGGCAGCCCCGAAGGGCAGTTCCTC. J is TRBJ2-1 and V is TRBV7-8; D remains unclear. V was shortened by 1 base and J by 12 bases, with 16 bases between the two germline ends. The CDR3 is made up of 14 amino acids. Germline values: CDR1 SGHVS, CDR2 FQNEAQ.

Only a few counts were recorded for this clonotype. The chain has TRBV7-8 and TRBJ2-5; a possible D gene is TRBD2 (5 bases). CDR1 is SGHVS, CDR2 FQNEAQ, per germline. V shed 2 bases and J shed 5 bases, with 9 bases lying between them. The CDR3 contains 13 residues. The CDR3 loop is CASSLMGGETQYF. CDR3 bases: TGTGCCAGCAGCTTAATGGGCGGGGAGACCCAGTACTTC.

This chain uses TRBV7-9 with TRBJ1-3, with D uncertain. V lost 5 bases, J lost 4 bases, and 9 bases lay in between. The germline CDR1 and CDR2 sequences are SEHNR and FQNEAQ (reference sequence). The CDR3 runs to 13 residues. The CDR3 region is CASSPSSGNTIYF. The DNA for the CDR3 is TGTGCCAGCAGCCCCTCGTCAGGAAACACCATATATTTT.

The CDR3 nucleotides read TGCAGCGTGGTCAGGGACACAGATACGCAGTATTTT. This translates into CSVVRDTDTQYF. The chain couples TRBV29-1 to TRBJ2-3; perhaps TRBD1 as D (5 bases). There are 12 residues in the CDR3. Germline-derived CDR1 and CDR2 are SQVTM and ANQGSEA. V shed 6 bases and J shed 2 bases, with 9 bases lying between them.

In this sample, this clonotype turned up once. The chain joins TRBV12-3 or TRBV12-4 to TRBJ2-2; TRBD2 agrees at 12 bases. The CDR3 loop spans 20 amino acids. Trimming took 5 bases from V and 0 from J; bases not matched to a gene: 13. CDR3 sequence: CASSPRRTSGALANTGELFF. CDR3 DNA: TGTGCCAGCAGTCCCCGTCGGACTAGCGGGGCCCTGGCGAACACCGGGGAGCTGTTTTTT.

This clonotype was seen a few times. Possible read error: a much larger clone is one base away. The V call is TRBV2, the J call TRBJ2-2, with 8 bases matching TRBD2. The CDR3 length is 16 residues. Looked up from germline, CDR1 is SNHLY and CDR2 is FYNNEI. CDR3 loop: CVSSEVGTRLTGELFF. For the CDR3, the DNA is TGTGTCAGCAGTGAAGTCGGGACTAGGCTCACCGGGGAGCTGTTTTTT.